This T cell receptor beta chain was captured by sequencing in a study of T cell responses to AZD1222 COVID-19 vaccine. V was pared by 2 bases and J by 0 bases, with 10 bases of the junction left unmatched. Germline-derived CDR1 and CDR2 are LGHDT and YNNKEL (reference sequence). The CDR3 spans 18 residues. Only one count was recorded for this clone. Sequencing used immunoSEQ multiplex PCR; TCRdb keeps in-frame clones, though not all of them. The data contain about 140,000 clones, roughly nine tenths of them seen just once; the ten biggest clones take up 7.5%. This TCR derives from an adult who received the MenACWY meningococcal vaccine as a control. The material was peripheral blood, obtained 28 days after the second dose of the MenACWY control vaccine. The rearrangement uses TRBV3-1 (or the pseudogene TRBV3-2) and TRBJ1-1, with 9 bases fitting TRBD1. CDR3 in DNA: TGTGCCAGCAGCCAAACCACCGGGACAGGGACATTGAACACTGAAGCTTTCTTT. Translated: CASSQTTGTGTLNTEAFF.